These T cell receptor beta chains were read from a single sample in a study of beta chain features in type 1 diabetes. Repertoires were generated with immunoSEQ multiplex PCR, while TCRdb's copy carries only in-frame clones and drops some. The sample has roughly 280,000 clones, around 24% seen once. Sequenced material: naive CD4+ T cells from blood. These receptors came from a woman under 40 with type 1 diabetes. Both conserved end residues are part of each CDR3. Each record gives: J gene, V gene, CDR3 protein.

J gene: TRBJ2-3; V gene: TRBV29-1; CDR3 protein: CSVEGLTGAWVNTDTQYF
J gene: TRBJ2-1; V gene: TRBV28; CDR3 protein: CASSRTSASYNEQFF
J gene: TRBJ2-5; V gene: TRBV7-9; CDR3 protein: CASSIGNRGETQYF
J gene: TRBJ2-5; V gene: TRBV7-2; CDR3 protein: CASTPGLAEQETQYF
J gene: TRBJ2-7; V gene: TRBV4-2; CDR3 protein: CASSLRTSGSYEQYF
J gene: TRBJ2-7; V gene: TRBV4-1; CDR3 protein: CASSQEGLARDYEQYF
J gene: TRBJ2-1; V gene: TRBV18; CDR3 protein: CASSPSPGLGSGTEQFF
J gene: TRBJ2-5; V gene: TRBV10-3; CDR3 protein: CAISVGGQETQYF
J gene: TRBJ1-3; V gene: TRBV23-1; CDR3 protein: CASSHFVGMSGNTIYF
J gene: TRBJ1-1; V gene: TRBV9; CDR3 protein: CASSVSGGNTEAFF
J gene: TRBJ2-2; V gene: TRBV6-6; CDR3 protein: CASSGEGADTGELFF
J gene: TRBJ2-2; V gene: TRBV27; CDR3 protein: CASSLIQGATGELFF
J gene: TRBJ2-2; V gene: TRBV30; CDR3 protein: CAWPPGGANTGELFF
J gene: TRBJ1-1; V gene: TRBV29-1; CDR3 protein: CSVVWTGNTEAFF
J gene: TRBJ2-1; V gene: TRBV5-1; CDR3 protein: CASRGLASGHNEQFF
J gene: TRBJ2-5; V gene: TRBV11-1; CDR3 protein: CASSLTSGSQETQYF
J gene: TRBJ1-1; V gene: TRBV6-1; CDR3 protein: CASYPAVSLNTEAFF
J gene: TRBJ2-1; V gene: TRBV28; CDR3 protein: CASSLQGLAGEGEQFF
J gene: TRBJ1-5; V gene: TRBV28; CDR3 protein: CASSLYRVDQPQHF
J gene: TRBJ2-3; V gene: TRBV9; CDR3 protein: CASSVVAVSTDTQYF
J gene: TRBJ2-1; V gene: TRBV7-2; CDR3 protein: CASSYAVPGQFF
J gene: TRBJ2-4; V gene: TRBV2; CDR3 protein: CASSLDSKNIQYF
J gene: TRBJ2-1; V gene: TRBV7-3; CDR3 protein: CASSIQGASYNEQFF
J gene: TRBJ2-3; V gene: TRBV10-3; CDR3 protein: CAISTGTGDTQYF
J gene: TRBJ1-1; V gene: TRBV30; CDR3 protein: CAWSHSEGATAFF
J gene: TRBJ1-2; V gene: TRBV30; CDR3 protein: CAWSGGDSYGYTF
J gene: TRBJ2-1; V gene: TRBV2; CDR3 protein: CASRAGGPNEQFF
J gene: TRBJ1-3; V gene: TRBV28; CDR3 protein: CASGTGFGNTIYF
J gene: TRBJ2-2; V gene: TRBV4-1; CDR3 protein: CASSGAGGGTGELFF